Listed below are T cell receptor beta chains from one sample, sequenced in a study of T cell clonotyping in hematopoietic cell transplantation. Using immunoSEQ multiplex PCR, the repertoire was profiled, and TCRdb retains in-frame clones only, with some absent. This repertoire shows under 5,500 clones, 26% found once; its top ten account for 13% to 15%. This specimen was peripheral blood mononuclear cells, taken 180 days after allogeneic stem cell transplant. The receptors were sampled from a male patient aged 40 to 50 who had an allogeneic stem cell transplant from an unrelated donor, so the T cells may come from the graft donor. Some clones in this sample may be carry-over from other donors' samples. The CDR3 runs from the conserved cysteine through the conserved F or W. The order of the fields is clone size, D gene, J gene, V gene, CDR3 DNA, CDR3 protein. A D gene is named only where the DNA matches it firmly. Size is omitted from some rows. Given values are once, few, many or a class for expanded clones.

>NA|NA|TRBJ2-7|TRBV5-4
TGTGCCAGCAGCGACACGGATGGCGAGCAGTACTTC
CASSDTDGEQYF
>medium-sized|NA|TRBJ1-3|TRBV4-3
TGCGCCAGCAGCCAGAGGTTTGGGGGTAGAAGTGGAAACACCATATATTTT
CASSQRFGGRSGNTIYF
>few|TRBD1|TRBJ2-7|TRBV4-3
TGCGCCAGCAGCCTCAGCCGGACAGGGAACCACGAGCAGTACTTC
CASSLSRTGNHEQYF
>NA|NA|TRBJ1-3|TRBV5-6
TGTGCCAGCAGCTTGGAGTACGTTGGAAACACCATATATTTT
CASSLEYVGNTIYF
>few|TRBD2|TRBJ2-7|TRBV30
TGTGCCTGGAACAAGGCGGGAGGGTACGAGCAGTACTTC
CAWNKAGGYEQYF
>few|NA|TRBJ1-5|TRBV4-3
TGCGCCAGCAGCCAAGATGCAGCAGATCAGCCCCAGCATTTT
CASSQDAADQPQHF
>NA|TRBD1|TRBJ1-5|TRBV6-6
TGTGCCAGCAGTGACCGACAGGGGCATCAGCCCCAGCATTTT
CASSDRQGHQPQHF
>few|NA|TRBJ1-2|TRBV30
TGTGCCTGGAGTTTACAGAGTAATGGCTACACCTTC
CAWSLQSNGYTF
>NA|NA|TRBJ2-7|TRBV28
TGTGCCAGCAGTTTACTAAGGACAGTCTCCTACGAGCAGTACTTC
CASSLLRTVSYEQYF
>medium-sized|TRBD1|TRBJ2-5|TRBV29-1
TGCAGCGTTGAAGAGGACAGGGGTCGATCGGAGACCCAGTACTTC
CSVEEDRGRSETQYF
>NA|NA|TRBJ2-2|TRBV4-1
TGCGCCAGCAGCCACAACAAAGCGAACACCGGGGAGCTGTTTTTT
CASSHNKANTGELFF